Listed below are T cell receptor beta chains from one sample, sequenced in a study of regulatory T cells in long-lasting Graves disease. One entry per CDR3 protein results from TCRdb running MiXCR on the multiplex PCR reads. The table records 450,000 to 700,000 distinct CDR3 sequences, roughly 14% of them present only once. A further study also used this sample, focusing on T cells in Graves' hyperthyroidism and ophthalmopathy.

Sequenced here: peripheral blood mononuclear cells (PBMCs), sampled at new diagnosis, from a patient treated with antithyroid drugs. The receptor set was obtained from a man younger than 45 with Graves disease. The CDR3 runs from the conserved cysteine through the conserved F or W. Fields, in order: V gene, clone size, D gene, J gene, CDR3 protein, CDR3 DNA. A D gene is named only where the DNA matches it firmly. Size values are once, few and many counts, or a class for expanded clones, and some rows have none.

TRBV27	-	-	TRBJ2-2	CASSVGGWATGELFF	TGTGCCAGCAGTGTCGGGGGATGGGCCACCGGGGAGCTGTTTTTT
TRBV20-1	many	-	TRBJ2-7	CSATGEYEQYF	TGCAGTGCTACCGGAGAGTACGAGCAGTACTTC
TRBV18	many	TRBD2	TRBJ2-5	CASSRGLAGSQETQYF	TGTGCCAGCTCTCGAGGACTAGCGGGGTCCCAAGAGACCCAGTACTTC
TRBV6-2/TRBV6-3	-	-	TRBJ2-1	CASREQGEYNEQFF	TGTGCCAGCAGGGAACAGGGAGAGTACAATGAGCAGTTCTTC
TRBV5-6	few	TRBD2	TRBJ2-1	CASSLAGTSMNEQFF	TGTGCCAGCAGCTTGGCAGGGACTAGCATGAATGAGCAGTTCTTC
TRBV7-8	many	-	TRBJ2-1	CASSLGPPPRYQFF	TGTGCCAGCAGCTTAGGCCCCCCCCCAAGGTATCAGTTCTTC
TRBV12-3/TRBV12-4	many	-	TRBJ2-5	CASSLRLSPETQYF	TGTGCCAGCAGCCTACGACTATCCCCAGAGACCCAGTACTTC
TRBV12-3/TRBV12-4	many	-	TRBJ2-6	CASSFIGISSGANVLTF	TGTGCCAGCAGTTTTATCGGCATATCCTCTGGGGCCAACGTCCTGACTTTC
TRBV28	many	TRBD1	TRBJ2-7	CASSGTGTGGREQYF	TGTGCCAGCAGTGGTACCGGGACAGGGGGAAGGGAGCAGTACTTC
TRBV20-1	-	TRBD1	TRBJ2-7	CSARNRGYEQYF	TGCAGTGCTAGGAACAGGGGATACGAGCAGTACTTC
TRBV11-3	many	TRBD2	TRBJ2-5	CASSTGLAGVETQYF	TGTGCCAGCAGCACCGGACTAGCGGGAGTAGAGACCCAGTACTTC
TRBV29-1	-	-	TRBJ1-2	CSVGEGVGYTF	TGCAGCGTTGGGGAAGGGGTTGGCTACACCTTC
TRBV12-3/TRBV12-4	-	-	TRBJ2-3	CASTRRGGSDTQYF	TGTGCCAGCACGCGGAGAGGGGGGTCAGATACGCAGTATTTT
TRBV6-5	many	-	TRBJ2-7	CASSYLRGAYEQYF	TGTGCCAGCAGTTACTTGCGGGGAGCCTACGAGCAGTACTTC
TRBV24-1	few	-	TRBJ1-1	CATQRDSSHTEAFF	TGTGCCACCCAGAGAGATTCTTCCCACACTGAAGCTTTCTTT
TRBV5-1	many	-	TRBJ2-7	CASSLGGHSYEQYF	TGCGCCAGCAGCTTAGGGGGACACTCTTACGAGCAGTACTTC
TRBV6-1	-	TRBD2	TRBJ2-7	CASNKAGGISYEQYF	TGTGCCAGCAACAAGGCGGGAGGTATCTCCTACGAGCAGTACTTC
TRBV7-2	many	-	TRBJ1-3	CASSVSLFGGNTIYF	TGTGCCAGCAGCGTATCCCTATTCGGGGGAAACACCATATATTTT
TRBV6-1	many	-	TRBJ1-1	CASSKQGGGTEAFF	TGTGCCAGCAGTAAACAGGGTGGCGGCACTGAAGCTTTCTTT
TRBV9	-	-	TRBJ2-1	CASSVLGYNEQFF	TGTGCCAGCAGCGTTCTCGGTTACAATGAGCAGTTCTTC
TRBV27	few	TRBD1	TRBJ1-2	CASSFRDSDGYTF	TGTGCCAGCAGTTTCCGGGACAGTGATGGCTACACCTTC
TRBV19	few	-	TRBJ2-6	CASSIIGSSGANVLTF	TGTGCCAGTAGTATAATCGGAAGCTCTGGGGCCAACGTCCTGACTTTC
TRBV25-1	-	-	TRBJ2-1	CASSPTLGSEQFF	TGTGCCAGCAGCCCGACGCTGGGCAGTGAGCAGTTCTTC
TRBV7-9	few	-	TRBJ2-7	CASSLVTASYEQYF	TGTGCCAGCAGCTTAGTGACAGCCTCCTACGAGCAGTACTTC
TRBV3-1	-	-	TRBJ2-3	CASSRRVTSQDTQYF	TGTGCCAGCAGCCGAAGGGTCACGTCGCAAGATACGCAGTATTTT
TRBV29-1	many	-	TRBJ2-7	CSVEVPGSTYEQYF	TGCAGCGTTGAAGTTCCGGGCAGTACCTACGAGCAGTACTTC